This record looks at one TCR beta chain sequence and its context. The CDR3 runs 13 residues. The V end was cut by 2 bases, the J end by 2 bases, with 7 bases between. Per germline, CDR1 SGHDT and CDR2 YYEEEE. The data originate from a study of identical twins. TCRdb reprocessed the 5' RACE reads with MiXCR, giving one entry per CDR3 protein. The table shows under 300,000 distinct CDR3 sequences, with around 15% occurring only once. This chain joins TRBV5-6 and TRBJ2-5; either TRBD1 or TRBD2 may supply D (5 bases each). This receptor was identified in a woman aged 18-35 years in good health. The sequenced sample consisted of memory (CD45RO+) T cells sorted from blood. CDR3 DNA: TGTGCCAGCAGCTTCGGGGCTCAAGAGACCCAGTACTTC. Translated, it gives CASSFGAQETQYF.